The 10 T cell receptor beta chains below all came from one sample that was sequenced in a study of T cell responses to AZD1222 COVID-19 vaccine. The data were produced by immunoSEQ multiplex PCR, yet TCRdb's version contains in-frame clones alone and is incomplete. The sample consists of under 200,000 clones, roughly 92% of them appearing once. The material was peripheral blood, obtained on day 0 of AZD1222 vaccination. These TCRs come from an adult in good health.

V usage is TRBV29-1 and J usage is TRBJ2-1, with 7 bases aligning to TRBD2. The length of the CDR3 is 15 residues. V shed 7 bases and J 6 bases; nucleotides not matched to a gene: 15. Germline V lookup: CDR1 SQVTM, CDR2 ANQGSEA. For the CDR3, the DNA is TGCAGCGCCCAGTCGGTTGGCGGGAGAGGCAATGAGCAGTTCTTC. This encodes CSAQSVGGRGNEQFF.

The chain has TRBV5-1 and TRBJ1-2; 7 bases agree with TRBD1. V dropped 0 bases and J dropped 4; count of bases not matched to a gene: 3. CDR3 length: 14 residues. CDR1 is SGHRS, CDR2 YFSETQ, per germline. This CDR3 is CASSLGQGRYGYTF. DNA of the CDR3: TGCGCCAGCAGCTTGGGACAGGGCCGCTATGGCTACACCTTC.

The chain recombines TRBV19 with TRBJ2-1; 11 bases are shared with TRBD1. The J segment lost 6 bases and the V segment lost 3 bases, leaving 10 bases of the junction unmatched. This CDR3 spans 17 amino acids. CDR1 LNHDA and CDR2 SQIVND come from the germline V gene (reference sequence). The CDR3 DNA reads TGTGCCAGTAGTATCAGGACAGGGGGCGCGAGTAGCAATGAGCAGTTCTTC. As protein: CASSIRTGGASSNEQFF. The variable domain in full, with the rest retrieved from reference TRBV19 and TRBJ2-1, is DGGITQSPKYLFRKEGQNVTLSCEQNLNHDAMYWYRQDPGQGLRLIYYSQIVNDFQKGDIAEGYSVSREKKESFPLTVTSAQKNPTAFYLCASSIRTGGASSNEQFFGPGTRLTVL.

This chain joins TRBV19 and TRBJ2-3; no firm D call. The germline V gene has CDR1 LNHDA and CDR2 SQIVND (reference sequence). Trimming shortened V by 7 bases and J by 1 base, and 12 bases separated the two germline ends. There are 14 residues in the CDR3. CDR3 protein: CASTFRLGTDTQYF. The CDR3 DNA is TGTGCCAGTACGTTCCGGCTCGGCACAGATACGCAGTATTTT.

This chain links TRBV6-5 with TRBJ1-4, with TRBD1 matching 7 bases. The junction had 4 bases not matched to a gene; V was cut back by 6 bases and J by 0 bases. Germline CDR1 is MNHEY and CDR2 is SVGAGI. The CDR3 contains 15 residues. The DNA for the CDR3 is TGTGCCAGCAGCACAGGGGTGACAACTAATGAAAAACTGTTTTTT. Amino acid sequence: CASSTGVTTNEKLFF.

The chain joins TRBV4-2 to TRBJ2-7; perhaps TRBD2 as D (5 bases). V was pared by 2 bases and J by 6 bases, with 17 bases between. Germline CDR1 is LGHNA and CDR2 is YNFKEQ. CDR3 length equals 15 residues. CDR3 protein: CASSQPFRAGGEQYF. Written as DNA, the CDR3 is TGTGCCAGCAGCCAACCGTTCCGGGCCGGAGGCGAGCAGTACTTC.

V is TRBV19 and J is TRBJ2-7, with 9 bases aligning to TRBD2. The trim removed 6 bases at V and 5 bases at J, leaving 5 bases unmatched. The CDR3 extends over 13 amino acids. The germline gives CDR1 LNHDA, CDR2 SQIVND (reference sequence). The CDR3 is CASRAGGLDEQYF. The CDR3 bases are TGTGCCAGTAGGGCGGGAGGGCTGGACGAGCAGTACTTC.

The gene calls are TRBV6-5 and TRBJ2-7; 10 bases fit TRBD1. Germline V gives CDR1 MNHEY, CDR2 SVGAGI. The CDR3 spans 14 residues. The V gene end was trimmed by 4 bases and the J gene end by 4 bases; junction bases not matched to a gene: 4. The CDR3 sequence: CASSLTGGQYEQYF. The CDR3 nucleotides are TGTGCCAGCAGTTTGACAGGGGGCCAATACGAGCAGTACTTC.

This chain connects TRBV27 to TRBJ1-1; D not resolved. Germline CDR1 is MNHEY and CDR2 is SMNVEV (reference sequence). The CDR3 is made up of 14 amino acids. Trimming took off 4 bases at V and 4 bases at J, with 13 bases between the two ends. CDR3 region: CASSSTVEFTEAFF. Written as DNA, the CDR3 is TGTGCCAGCAGTTCTACGGTCGAGTTCACTGAAGCTTTCTTT.

The J gene is TRBJ1-2, the V gene TRBV19; tentative D call: TRBD1 (5 bases). V was clipped by 5 bases and J by 0 bases, with 25 bases between them. This CDR3 is built from 19 residues. CDR1 is LNHDA and CDR2 is SQIVND in the germline V gene (reference sequence). The DNA of the CDR3 is TGTGCCAGTAGTCCCCTTCCGGGACCCCCAACGGGTGCTAACTATGGCTACACCTTC. As protein: CASSPLPGPPTGANYGYTF.